This T cell receptor (beta chain) was sequenced for a study of beta chain features in type 1 diabetes. What was sequenced were expressed TCRB transcripts, since all of the isolated RNA had been reverse transcribed. The method was immunoSEQ multiplex PCR; TCRdb's version includes in-frame clones alone and lacks a portion of them. The sample carries hundreds of thousands of clones, 11% to 15% recorded once. CDR1 and CDR2 (germline): MNHNY, SVGAGI (reference sequence). This CDR3 comprises 12 residues. Trimming removed 5 bases at V and 9 bases at J, with 11 bases between. This clone was observed a handful of times.

The source material was naive CD4+ T cells from blood. The chain carries TRBV6-6 and TRBJ2-1; D might be TRBD1 (6 bases). The clonotype comes from a man aged 25-45 years in good health. Here the CDR3 reads CASSQGWGEQFF. CDR3 coding DNA: TGTGCCAGCAGTCAGGGGTGGGGTGAGCAGTTCTTC.